Included here is one T cell receptor beta chain sequence, with context. The V gene's germline CDR1 is MNHEY and CDR2 SVGAGI. CDR3 length: 14 residues. V lost 6 bases, J lost 0 bases, and 2 bases stayed unmatched. This entry belongs to a study of cytomegalovirus exposure and HLA in healthy donors. The PCR had 60 Vbeta and 13 Jbeta primers. Measured with immunoSEQ multiplex PCR; TCRdb has only the in-frame clones, and not every one. Altogether under 200,000 clones are present, approximately 75% being singletons, with the ten largest covering roughly 3.6%. Samples came from healthy bone marrow donors. The chain combines TRBV6-5 with TRBJ1-3; TRBD1 aligns across 7 bases. The sample was PBMCs. The receptor's source is a man aged 30-40 years in good health and CMV-seropositive. As DNA, the CDR3 is TGTGCCAGCAGCCGGACAGGCTCTGGAAACACCATATATTTT. Encoded protein: CASSRTGSGNTIYF.